The 14 T cell receptor beta chains below all came from one sample that was sequenced in a study of CXCR3-negative and CXCR3-positive naive CD8 T cells. The study's findings and limits: Naive cells with CXCR3 showed TRB CDR3s that were more hydrophobic than those in CXCR3-negative naive cells.

Through 5' RACE with UMI labels, the TRB cDNA libraries were prepared. No DNA is given; TCRdb re-called the 5' RACE reads and lists each CDR3 protein once. The sample has more than 75,000 distinct CDR3 sequences. The antigens for these receptors are not known. The source material was naive CXCR3+ CD8+ T cells from blood. Documented subset: CD45RO-CCR7+CD27+CD95- naive CD8+ T cells expressing CXCR3 (TNR3+). Receptors originate from a human donor in good health. Some clones in this sample may be carry-over from other donors' samples.

This chain joins TRBV12-3 or TRBV12-4 and TRBJ2-5; TCRdb's assignment of TRBD2 cannot be checked, as there is no DNA. CDR3 length equals 13 residues. The CDR3 loop is CASSPSGEETQYF.

The V gene is TRBV7-3, the J gene TRBJ2-2. Germline loops: CDR1 SGHTA, CDR2 FQGTGA. CDR3 size: 15 residues. The CDR3 reads CASSSLAGYAGELFF.

This chain joins TRBV5-4 and TRBJ2-7; the D gene TCRdb calls, TRBD1, cannot be checked with no DNA. CDR3 length equals 15 residues. Germline lookup yields CDR1 SGHNT and CDR2 YYREEE (reference sequence). CDR3 protein: CASSLDRDSPYEQYF.

The V call is TRBV28, the J call TRBJ1-6; the D call from TCRdb, TRBD1, cannot be confirmed without DNA. The CDR3 extends over 15 amino acids. Germline V gene sequence: CDR1 MDHEN, CDR2 SYDVKM. The CDR3 here is CASSQWTARNSPLHF.

The rearrangement links TRBV14 to TRBJ2-1. The germline V gene has CDR1 SGHDN and CDR2 FVKESK. The CDR3 loop spans 15 amino acids. This CDR3 reads CASSQAYSAYNEQFF. Looking up the rest from reference TRBV14 and TRBJ2-1 gives the full variable domain: EAGVTQFPSHSVIEKGQTVTLRCDPISGHDNLYWYRRVMGKEIKFLLHFVKESKQDESGMPNNRFLAERTGGTYSTLKVQPAELEDSGVYFCASSQAYSAYNEQFFGPGTRLTVL.

The chain combines TRBV29-1 with TRBJ2-7. Germline CDR1 and CDR2: SQVTM and ANQGSEA. This CDR3 is 13 amino acids long. The CDR3 sequence: CSVEPKGAYEQYF.

The CDR3 protein is CASSSLADVPGETQYF. The chain employs TRBV12-3 or TRBV12-4 and TRBJ2-5; the TCRdb call, TRBD2, lacks DNA for checking. CDR3 size: 16 residues.

The rearrangement joins TRBV4-2 to TRBJ2-2; as DNA is missing, the TRBD2 call by TCRdb cannot be tested. The CDR3 consists of 13 residues. CDR1 is LGHNA and CDR2 is YNFKEQ in the germline V gene. The CDR3 protein is CASSQRGTGELFF.

The chain uses TRBV5-1 and TRBJ2-2; there is no DNA to check the TCRdb D call of TRBD2. CDR3 length: 18 amino acids. In germline, CDR1 is SGHRS, CDR2 YFSETQ. The CDR3 spells CASGLGLAGRANTGELFF.

The CDR3 here is CATSEQGAGNTIYF. This sequence joins TRBV24-1 and TRBJ1-3; as DNA is missing, the TRBD1 call by TCRdb cannot be tested. The CDR3 is 14 amino acids. Looked up from germline, CDR1 is KGHDR and CDR2 is SFDVKD.

The chain is built from TRBV6-5 and TRBJ2-5; TCRdb calls TRBD2, which cannot be checked without DNA. The CDR3 contains 15 residues. CDR1 is MNHEY, CDR2 SVGAGI, per germline. Here the CDR3 reads CASSFEGPREETQYF.

CDR3: CASSFSGEAGANVLTF. The rearrangement links TRBV7-3 to TRBJ2-6; TCRdb's D call of TRBD1 is untestable without DNA. From germline, CDR1 is SGHTA and CDR2 FQGTGA. There are 16 residues in the CDR3.

The chain combines TRBV2 with TRBJ2-5; TCRdb's D call, TRBD2, is unchecked because there is no DNA. This CDR3 region has 15 residues. Per the germline V gene, CDR1 is SNHLY and CDR2 is FYNNEI. This CDR3 is CASRTLIAGEETQYF.

J is TRBJ2-7 and V is TRBV5-1; TCRdb outputs TRBD1, but without DNA this stays unchecked. This CDR3 has 14 residues. From germline, CDR1 is SGHRS and CDR2 YFSETQ. CDR3 amino acids: CASSPGTAFYEQYF.